The sequence of this TCR beta chain was determined in a study of blood T cell repertoires in COVID-19. On the study more broadly: Donors in the United States, Italy and Spain gave samples during acute or convalescent COVID-19. PBMCs, B-cell-depleted T cells, or T cells provided the cDNA or gDNA that made up the material.

Per the original data handling: Reference gene primer amplification gave nucleated cell count estimates. Data came from immunoSEQ multiplex PCR; TCRdb stores just in-frame clones and leaves some out. V and J calls and clone size follow that table, whereas D and trimming were derived from the DNA. The sample records around 170,000 clones, approximately 82% being singletons. The receptor was derived from an older man who had recovered from COVID-19. The sample comprised peripheral blood.

CDR3 DNA sequence: TGTGCCATCAGTGAGTCGGTGACAGTGGGTAGGGACGAGCAGTACTTC. Protein product: CAISESVTVGRDEQYF. The chain recombines TRBV10-3 with TRBJ2-7; TRBD1 might be the D (5 bases). The germline V gene encodes CDR1 ENHRY and CDR2 SYGVKD. Between the trimmed V and J ends, which lost 0 bases and 5 bases, there was a span of 17 bases. This CDR3 region has 16 residues.